Below, 17 T cell receptor beta chains from the same sample are listed, as sequenced in a study of blood T cells in healthy people across ages. Next came a second PCR, run for roughly 6 to 11 cycles, which used a sample-barcoded 5' primer along with a J-beta primer mix. TCRdb analysed the 5' RACE reads with MiXCR anew, one entry per CDR3 protein. The sample contains fewer than 600,000 distinct CDR3 sequences, roughly a quarter of which appear only once. These records were also assigned to another study, of T cells of mothers and their children.

Specimen: blood. Source of these receptors: a boy between 2 and 10 years old in good health.

The chain carries TRBV5-1 and TRBJ2-2; no definite D call. Trimming shortened V by 4 bases and J by 1 base, and 8 bases separated the two germline ends. From germline, CDR1 is SGHRS and CDR2 YFSETQ. This CDR3 comprises 14 residues. The CDR3 is CASSAAKNTGELFF. The DNA for the CDR3 is TGCGCCAGCAGCGCGGCCAAGAACACCGGGGAGCTGTTTTTT.

The chain links TRBV5-5 to TRBJ2-1; D is possibly TRBD2 (6 bases). CDR1 is SGHKS, CDR2 YYEKEE, per germline (reference sequence). Trimming removed 2 bases at V and 7 bases at J, with 10 bases between. CDR3 length: 13 amino acids. In nucleotides, the CDR3 is TGTGCCAGCAGCTTTTTTCTAGCGAATGAGCAGTTCTTC. Residues: CASSFFLANEQFF.

This chain joins TRBV2 and TRBJ2-1; TRBD2 is a possible D gene (5 bases). CDR1 and CDR2 from the germline V gene are SNHLY and FYNNEI. V lost 1 base and J lost 6, with 16 bases in between. The length of the CDR3 is 16 residues. CDR3 sequence: CASSEGGLRESNEQFF. The CDR3, as DNA: TGTGCCAGCAGTGAAGGTGGACTGAGGGAAAGCAATGAGCAGTTCTTC.

V gene TRBV5-1 combines with J gene TRBJ1-2; 8 bases fit TRBD1. This CDR3 has 14 amino acids. V was clipped by 4 bases and J by 4 bases; unmatched bases: 6. Germline lookup yields CDR1 SGHRS and CDR2 YFSETQ. This CDR3 reads CASSPQGAGYGYTF. In DNA, the CDR3 is TGCGCCAGCAGCCCGCAGGGGGCTGGCTATGGCTACACCTTC.

The chain carries TRBV29-1 and TRBJ2-7; no clear D gene. Between the trimmed V and J ends, which lost 7 bases and 2 bases, there was a span of 21 bases. CDR3 length equals 15 residues. Germline V lookup: CDR1 SQVTM, CDR2 ANQGSEA. The CDR3 coding sequence is TGCAGCGAGGATTTTTACCTCAACCCACCCTACGAGCAGTACTTC. It codes for CSEDFYLNPPYEQYF.

This clonotype was seen a handful of times. The genes are TRBV6-2 or TRBV6-3 and TRBJ2-5, with 7 bases matching TRBD1. V gave up 6 bases and J gave up 2 bases; unmatched junction bases: 6. Germline assignment: CDR1 MNHEY and CDR2 SVGEGT. This CDR3 spans 14 amino acids. CDR3 nucleotide sequence: TGTGCCAGCAGAGACGACAGGGAACAAGAGACCCAGTACTTC. The encoded protein is CASRDDREQETQYF.

The rearrangement uses TRBV6-2 or TRBV6-3 and TRBJ2-5, with 13 bases fitting TRBD2. Trimming cost V 8 bases and J 5 bases; bases outside gene matches: 5. The CDR3 sequence is 14 residues long. Germline CDR1 and CDR2: MNHEY and SVGEGT. CDR3 protein: CASRTSGGGETQYF. The CDR3 bases are TGTGCCAGCCGGACTAGCGGGGGAGGGGAGACCCAGTACTTC.

As DNA, the CDR3 is TGTGCCAGCAGCTTAATGGGCAACTCCGAGCAGTACTTC. This gives the protein CASSLMGNSEQYF. The chain has TRBV13 and TRBJ2-7; D gene ambiguous. CDR1 and CDR2 from the germline V gene are PRHDT and FYEKMQ (reference sequence). The CDR3 covers 13 residues. V dropped 2 bases and J dropped 6 bases, with 11 bases sitting between them.

The gene calls are TRBV5-1 and TRBJ2-2, with unresolved D. The CDR3 contains 12 residues. Trimming stripped 2 bases from V and 6 bases from J, with 5 bases between. Germline-derived CDR1 and CDR2 are SGHRS and YFSETQ. CDR3 nucleotides: TGCGCCAGCAGCTTCCGGTCCGGGGAGCTGTTTTTT. It yields the protein CASSFRSGELFF.

Here the CDR3 reads CASSLARGRGKKNSPLHF. The CDR3 region has the DNA TGCGCCAGCAGCTTAGCGCGGGGCAGGGGAAAAAAAAATTCACCCCTCCACTTT. The V gene is TRBV5-1, the J gene TRBJ1-6; possibly TRBD1 for D (6 bases). V shed 2 bases and J shed 7 bases, with 22 bases lying between them. Germline lookup yields CDR1 SGHRS and CDR2 YFSETQ. This CDR3 has 18 residues.

This clonotype appeared a few times. The rearrangement links TRBV10-2 to TRBJ2-5; D is tentatively TRBD1 or TRBD2 (7 bases each). CDR1 and CDR2 (germline): WSHSY, SAAADI. V lost 6 bases and J 2 bases, leaving 10 bases between the germline ends. The CDR3 has 13 residues. CDR3 coding DNA: TGCGCCAGCAGAGCGGGACAGCAAGAGACCCAGTACTTC. Translated, it gives CASRAGQQETQYF.

The chain employs TRBV7-8 and TRBJ2-4; D not certain. Looked up from germline, CDR1 is SGHVS and CDR2 is FQNEAQ. The CDR3 consists of 17 residues. The V and J ends lost 1 base and 0 bases respectively, with 13 bases between them. Here the CDR3 reads CASSLERTTIAKNIQYF. CDR3 bases: TGTGCCAGCAGCTTAGAACGTACCACTATAGCCAAAAACATTCAGTACTTC. Full variable domain (outside the CDR3, taken from reference TRBV7-8 and TRBJ2-4): GAGVSQSPRYKVAKRGQDVALRCDPISGHVSLFWYQQALGQGPEFLTYFQNEAQLDKSGLPSDRFFAERPEGSVSTLKIQRTQQEDSAVYLCASSLERTTIAKNIQYFGAGTRLSVL.

The V and J genes are TRBV13 and TRBJ2-7; TRBD1 agrees at 9 bases. V was clipped by 1 base and J by 6 bases; unmatched bases: 7. CDR3 length: 15 residues. Germline V gene sequence: CDR1 PRHDT, CDR2 FYEKMQ (reference sequence). The CDR3 DNA is TGTGCCAGCAGCTTAGCCCCGGACAGGGGAGGCGAGCAGTACTTC. Translating gives CASSLAPDRGGEQYF.

J is TRBJ2-1 and V is TRBV3-1, with TRBD2 identical over 9 bases. The CDR3 totals 16 residues. V gave up 2 bases and J gave up 9 bases; unmatched junction bases: 11. Germline CDR1 and CDR2: LGHDT and YNNKEL (reference sequence). The CDR3 here is CASSQQGLAGAGEQFF. The CDR3 nucleotides read TGTGCCAGCAGCCAACAGGGTTTAGCGGGAGCTGGTGAGCAGTTCTTC.

The chain recombines TRBV29-1 with TRBJ2-7; D is possibly TRBD2 (7 bases). The V end was cut by 1 base, the J end by 6 bases, with 16 bases between. The germline CDR1 and CDR2 sequences are SQVTM and ANQGSEA. The CDR3 is 14 amino acids. CDR3 coding DNA: TGCAGCGTTGAAGCTCAGGGGAGGGGTGGCGAGCAGTACTTC. This gives the protein CSVEAQGRGGEQYF.

As to this clonotype: Germline is not matched at one junction end, which may reflect a read error. The rearrangement uses TRBV5-1 and TRBJ2-5; unclear D gene. Germline CDR1 reads SGHRS; CDR2 reads YFSETQ. The CDR3 loop spans 11 amino acids. The CDR3 DNA reads as TGCGGCAGCAGCTTGAAAGAGACCCAGTACTTC. The encoded protein is CGSSLKETQYF.

Only a few counts were recorded for this clonotype. The chain recombines TRBV10-3 with TRBJ2-1; D perhaps matches TRBD2 (6 bases). The CDR3 extends over 16 amino acids. Trimming removed 5 bases at V and 5 bases at J, with 19 bases between. In germline, CDR1 is ENHRY, CDR2 SYGVKD. The CDR3 here is CAISPSDGDSHNEQFF. Here the CDR3 DNA reads TGTGCCATCAGTCCCAGCGACGGGGACTCACACAATGAGCAGTTCTTC.